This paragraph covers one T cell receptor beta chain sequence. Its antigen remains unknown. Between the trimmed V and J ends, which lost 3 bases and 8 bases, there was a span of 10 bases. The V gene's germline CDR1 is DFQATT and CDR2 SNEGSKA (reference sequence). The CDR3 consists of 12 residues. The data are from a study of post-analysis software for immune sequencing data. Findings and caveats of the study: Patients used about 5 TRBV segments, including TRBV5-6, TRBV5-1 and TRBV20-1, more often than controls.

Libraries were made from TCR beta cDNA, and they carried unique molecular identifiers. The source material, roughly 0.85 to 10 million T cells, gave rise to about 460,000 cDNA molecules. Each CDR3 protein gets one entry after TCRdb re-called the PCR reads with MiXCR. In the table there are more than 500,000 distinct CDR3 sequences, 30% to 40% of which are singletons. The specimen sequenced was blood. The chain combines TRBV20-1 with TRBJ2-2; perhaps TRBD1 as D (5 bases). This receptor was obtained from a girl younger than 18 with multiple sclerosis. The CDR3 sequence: CSARQGAGELFF. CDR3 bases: TGCAGTGCTAGGCAGGGTGCAGGGGAGCTGTTTTTT.